These 26 T cell receptor beta chains originate from one sample sequenced in a study of response to subunit inactivated influenza vaccine (dated by TCRdb to about 2018). Library preparation employed RT-PCR. The listed sequencing device is Illumina HiSeq 2500. TCRdb reprocessing: public reads trimmed at Q25 with fastp, clones called with MiXCR, in-frame beta chains kept. Merged by CDR3 protein, the rows form single entries marked with the most common genes and DNA. The sample table records more than 400,000 distinct CDR3 sequences; around 7.7% of these occur just once. The top ten clonotypes cover less than 15% of the sample. Source: PBMCs from blood, taken approximately 25 months after vaccination. Every receptor here comes from a man aged 45-69 years who received an inactivated influenza vaccine. Donor details come from another sample of the same person, matched by shared clones.

This clonotype has a handful of counts. The chain has TRBV4-2 and TRBJ2-3, with TRBD1 matching over 9 bases. The CDR3 runs 15 residues. Germline V gives CDR1 LGHNA, CDR2 YNFKEQ. V dropped 0 bases and J dropped 9; count of bases not matched to a gene: 7. This chain's CDR3 is CASSQDLPTGGTQYF. CDR3 DNA: TGTGCCAGCAGCCAAGATCTCCCGACAGGGGGGACGCAGTATTTT.

In this sample, this clonotype turned up a few times. The chain uses TRBV7-9 and TRBJ1-1; D gene unclear. Germline V gives CDR1 SEHNR, CDR2 FQNEAQ (reference sequence). This CDR3 is built from 15 residues. Trimming pared 7 bases from V and 2 bases from J, leaving 17 bases between. CDR3 in DNA: TGTGCCAGCACCCCCTACGCTCAAGACAACACTGAAGCTTTCTTT. This codes for CASTPYAQDNTEAFF.

This clonotype was detected a few times. The rearrangement uses TRBV5-1 and TRBJ2-4; D is possibly TRBD1 (5 bases). Trimming removed 0 bases from V and 7 bases from J, with 14 bases in between. CDR3 length: 15 amino acids. Germline CDR1 is SGHRS and CDR2 is YFSETQ. CDR3 loop: CASSLDEGAVNIQYF. CDR3 nucleotide sequence: TGCGCCAGCAGCTTGGACGAAGGGGCTGTGAACATTCAGTACTTC.

The genes are TRBV20-1 and TRBJ1-2, with 9 bases fitting TRBD1. This CDR3 is 14 amino acids long. J lost 4 bases, V lost 3 bases, and 6 bases had no gene match. Germline CDR1 and CDR2: DFQATT and SNEGSKA (reference sequence). CDR3 loop: CSARGGTGSYGYTF. Here the CDR3 DNA reads TGCAGTGCTAGGGGTGGGACAGGGAGCTATGGCTACACCTTC.

This clonotype was recorded a few times. The chain joins TRBV7-9 to TRBJ2-7; the match to TRBD1 covers 9 bases. The CDR3 contains 17 residues. V dropped 5 bases and J dropped 5; count of bases not matched to a gene: 16. CDR1 and CDR2 (germline): SEHNR, FQNEAQ (reference sequence). As DNA, the CDR3 is TGTGCCAGCAGCGCGGGACAGGGTGGTGGTAGGGAGGACGAGCAGTACTTC. Protein sequence: CASSAGQGGGREDEQYF.

The J gene is TRBJ2-1, the V gene TRBV7-8, with D unclear. The V and J ends lost 1 base and 7 bases respectively, with 8 bases between them. Germline V lookup: CDR1 SGHVS, CDR2 FQNEAQ. This CDR3 has 13 amino acids. CDR3 loop: CASSLGQTNEQFF. The CDR3 coding sequence is TGTGCCAGCAGCTTAGGTCAAACTAATGAGCAGTTCTTC.

In this sample, this clonotype turned up a few times. The rearrangement uses TRBV30 and TRBJ2-2; D ambiguous. Germline values: CDR1 GTSNPN, CDR2 SVGIG (reference sequence). The CDR3 runs 12 residues. V dropped 5 bases and J dropped 5 bases, with 9 bases sitting between them. CDR3 DNA sequence: TGTGCCTGGCATTTCTGGACCGGGGAGCTGTTTTTT. Translation gives CAWHFWTGELFF.

V and J are TRBV6-1 and TRBJ2-2; no clear D. Germline V CDR1 and CDR2: MNHNS, SASEGT. Trimming cost V 1 base and J 6 bases, with 6 bases left between them. The CDR3 runs to 13 residues. For the CDR3, the DNA is TGTGCCAGCAGTGAAGAGAGAGCCGGGGAGCTGTTTTTT. This sequence encodes CASSEERAGELFF.

This clonotype has more than one count but fewer than ten. This chain connects TRBV10-3 to TRBJ2-7; 7 bases line up with TRBD1. The CDR3 covers 14 residues. V was pared by 10 bases and J by 0 bases, with 9 bases of the junction left unmatched. Germline CDR1 and CDR2: ENHRY and SYGVKD. The CDR3 nucleotides are TGTGCCACTACTGACAGGGTCCCCTCCTACGAGCAGTACTTC. Protein product: CATTDRVPSYEQYF.

This clonotype was counted a few times. The rearrangement uses TRBV15 and TRBJ1-5, with D maybe TRBD1 (5 bases). Germline V gene data show CDR1 as LNHNV and CDR2 as YYDKDF (reference sequence). The length of the CDR3 is 16 residues. Trimming stripped 1 base from V and 5 bases from J, with 15 bases between. CDR3 sequence reads: CATSRAPGVGDQPQHF. CDR3 nucleotide sequence: TGTGCCACCAGCAGAGCCCCCGGGGTGGGGGATCAGCCCCAGCATTTT. Using reference TRBV15 and TRBJ1-5 for the parts outside the CDR3, the full variable domain is DAMVIQNPRYQVTQFGKPVTLSCSQTLNHNVMYWYQQKSSQAPKLLFHYYDKDFNNEADTPDNFQSRRPNTSFCFLDIRSPGLGDTAMYLCATSRAPGVGDQPQHFGDGTRLSIL.

This clonotype was picked up many times. V is TRBV20-1 and J is TRBJ2-7; the D gene is possibly TRBD1 (5 bases). Germline loops: CDR1 DFQATT, CDR2 SNEGSKA (reference sequence). Trimming took off 1 base at V and 0 bases at J, with 10 bases between the two ends. This CDR3 region has 14 residues. CDR3 protein: CSARVDSLSYEQYF. The CDR3 region has the DNA TGCAGTGCTAGAGTCGACAGCCTCTCCTACGAGCAGTACTTC.

The V and J genes are TRBV19 and TRBJ2-1, with unresolved D. This CDR3 has 12 amino acids. Trimming took 1 base from V and 6 from J, leaving 4 bases between them. Germline V gene sequence: CDR1 LNHDA, CDR2 SQIVND (reference sequence). CDR3 nucleotide sequence: TGTGCCAGTAGTATAGGGAGCAATGAGCAGTTCTTC. It encodes CASSIGSNEQFF.

This clonotype was recorded at least ten times. This chain connects TRBV5-1 to TRBJ2-5; no clear D. The length of the CDR3 is 13 residues. Germline V gene sequence: CDR1 SGHRS, CDR2 YFSETQ. Deletions cut 0 bases from V and 5 bases from J, with 8 bases between. This CDR3 reads CASSLDNAETQYF. For the CDR3, the DNA is TGCGCCAGCAGCTTGGATAATGCGGAGACCCAGTACTTC.

J is TRBJ2-2 and V is TRBV4-3; 8 bases are a match to TRBD1. This CDR3 is built from 15 residues. V was pared by 1 base and J by 7 bases, with 5 bases of the junction left unmatched. The germline CDR1 and CDR2 sequences are LGHNA and YSLEER. CDR3 in DNA: TGCGCCAGCAGCCAAGTAGGACAGGGTTACGGGGAGCTGTTTTTT. Protein: CASSQVGQGYGELFF.

There are many counts of this clonotype. The J gene is TRBJ2-7, the V gene TRBV5-1; 7 bases line up with TRBD1. Germline loops: CDR1 SGHRS, CDR2 YFSETQ. J was trimmed by 4 bases and V by 2 bases; bases with no gene match: 9. The CDR3 covers 15 residues. The CDR3 nucleotides are TGCGCCAGCAGCTTTCTCCGGGACAGTATGTACGAGCAGTACTTC. Protein product: CASSFLRDSMYEQYF.

This clonotype was detected ten times or more. The chain couples TRBV15 to TRBJ2-3; D call uncertain. The CDR3 runs 12 residues. Per germline, CDR1 LNHNV and CDR2 YYDKDF (reference sequence). V was pared by 6 bases and J by 4 bases, with 8 bases between. CDR3 sequence: CATRNFADTQYF. CDR3 sequence (DNA): TGTGCCACCAGAAATTTTGCAGATACGCAGTATTTT.

This clonotype was recorded many times. The rearrangement links TRBV20-1 to TRBJ2-1; the D is unclear. Deletions cut 0 bases from V and 8 bases from J, with 17 bases between. The V gene's germline CDR1 is DFQATT and CDR2 SNEGSKA (reference sequence). The CDR3 runs 15 residues. The CDR3 protein is CSARDPGIHWDEQFF. The CDR3 nucleotides read TGCAGTGCTAGAGATCCTGGGATTCATTGGGATGAGCAGTTCTTC.

This clonotype was seen a handful of times. The chain couples TRBV18 to TRBJ2-7; D is perhaps TRBD1 (5 bases). This CDR3 contains 13 residues. CDR1 and CDR2 (germline): KGHSH, LQKENI. The V and J ends lost 3 bases and 3 bases respectively, with 9 bases between them. The CDR3 coding sequence is TGTGCCAGCTCACCGGCACAGGACTACGAGCAGTACTTC. Translation gives CASSPAQDYEQYF.

This clonotype was seen ten or more times. The chain recombines TRBV29-1 with TRBJ2-1; TRBD2 matches 9 bases. In germline, CDR1 is SQVTM, CDR2 ANQGSEA. V trimming: 3 bases; J trimming: 3 bases; junction bases outside the gene matches: 6. This CDR3 has 15 residues. Written as DNA, the CDR3 is TGCAGCGTTGACGGGGCTAGCGGGAACTACAATGAGCAGTTCTTC. It specifies CSVDGASGNYNEQFF.

This clonotype was counted ten times or more. The rearrangement joins TRBV5-1 to TRBJ2-3, with D unclear. Germline V gene sequence: CDR1 SGHRS, CDR2 YFSETQ. Between the trimmed V and J ends, which lost 4 bases and 6 bases, there was a span of 15 bases. CDR3 size: 14 residues. The CDR3 bases are TGCGCCAGCAGCCCGCCGCCAGTTTCGGATACGCAGTATTTT. Its translation: CASSPPPVSDTQYF.

The J gene is TRBJ2-3, the V gene TRBV20-1, with TRBD2 identical over 11 bases. J gave up 5 bases and V 0 bases, and 19 bases lay outside the gene matches. The germline V gene has CDR1 DFQATT and CDR2 SNEGSKA (reference sequence). This CDR3 is 20 amino acids long. This CDR3 is CSARDLRGSGGAREGDTQYF. The CDR3 DNA follows: TGCAGTGCTAGAGACCTCCGGGGTAGCGGGGGGGCCAGGGAAGGAGATACGCAGTATTTT.

This clonotype has at least ten counts. The genes are TRBV7-9 and TRBJ1-1; 7 nucleotides line up with TRBD1. CDR1 SEHNR and CDR2 FQNEAQ come from the germline V gene (reference sequence). The CDR3 length is 14 residues. With 5 bases clipped from V and 1 base from J, the junction kept 4 bases outside the gene matches. DNA of the CDR3: TGTGCCAGCAGCAACCAGGGGGGGAACACTGAAGCTTTCTTT. This sequence encodes CASSNQGGNTEAFF.

V gene TRBV7-2 combines with J gene TRBJ2-7; 10 nucleotides align to TRBD1. The germline V gene encodes CDR1 SGHTA and CDR2 FQGNSA. With V trimmed by 4 bases and J by 5 bases, 8 bases remained unmatched. This CDR3 contains 15 residues. Here the CDR3 DNA reads TGTGCCAGCAGCTCTCAGGGGACAGGGGCACACGAGCAGTACTTC. Translating gives CASSSQGTGAHEQYF.

The gene calls are TRBV30 and TRBJ1-1; unclear D gene. Germline V gene lookup returns CDR1 GTSNPN and CDR2 SVGIG (reference sequence). The V end lost 7 bases, the J end lost 1 base, and 10 bases lay between the germline ends. The CDR3 runs to 12 residues. In nucleotides, the CDR3 is TGTGCCTCCTGGGGAGGGAACACTGAAGCTTTCTTT. Protein product: CASWGGNTEAFF.

This chain connects TRBV18 to TRBJ2-3; D gene ambiguous. Deletions cut 4 bases from V and 0 bases from J, with 8 bases between. The germline V gene encodes CDR1 KGHSH and CDR2 LQKENI. The CDR3 has 14 residues. The CDR3 bases are TGTGCCAGCTCACGGGCCTTTAGCACAGATACGCAGTATTTT. Translation gives CASSRAFSTDTQYF. The whole variable domain, remainder taken from reference TRBV18 and TRBJ2-3, is NAGVMQNPRHLVRRRGQEARLRCSPMKGHSHVYWYRQLPEEGLKFMVYLQKENIIDESGMPKERFSAEFPKEGPSILRIQQVVRGDSAAYFCASSRAFSTDTQYFGPGTRLTVL.

As regards this clonotype: Germline and junction disagree at one end, which may indicate a read error. The chain joins TRBV7-9 to TRBJ2-3, with 13 bases fitting TRBD2. There are 17 residues in the CDR3. CDR1 and CDR2 from the germline V gene are SEHNR and FQNEAQ (reference sequence). The chain's CDR3 is CASSLSGLAGVGDTQYF. CDR3 sequence (DNA): TGCGCCAGCAGCTTATCAGGACTAGCGGGAGTTGGAGATACGCAGTATTTT.